Included here is one TCR beta chain sequence, with context. Profiled with immunoSEQ multiplex PCR; TCRdb holds only in-frame clones, not every one. Here the sample spans some 250,000 clones, more than 75% being singletons. This sample is drawn from a study of blood T cell repertoires in COVID-19. Per germline, CDR1 MGHRA and CDR2 YSYEKL. V shed 2 bases, J shed 4 bases, and the junction held 6 bases outside the gene matches. CDR3 size: 15 residues. The V call is TRBV4-1, the J call TRBJ2-7; 9 bases match TRBD2. Sequenced sample: peripheral blood. This receptor was taken from a woman between 25 and 40 years old who had recovered from COVID-19. Written as DNA, the CDR3 is TGCGCCAGCAGCCAAATAAGCGGGGGGCTTTACGAGCAGTACTTC. This codes for CASSQISGGLYEQYF.